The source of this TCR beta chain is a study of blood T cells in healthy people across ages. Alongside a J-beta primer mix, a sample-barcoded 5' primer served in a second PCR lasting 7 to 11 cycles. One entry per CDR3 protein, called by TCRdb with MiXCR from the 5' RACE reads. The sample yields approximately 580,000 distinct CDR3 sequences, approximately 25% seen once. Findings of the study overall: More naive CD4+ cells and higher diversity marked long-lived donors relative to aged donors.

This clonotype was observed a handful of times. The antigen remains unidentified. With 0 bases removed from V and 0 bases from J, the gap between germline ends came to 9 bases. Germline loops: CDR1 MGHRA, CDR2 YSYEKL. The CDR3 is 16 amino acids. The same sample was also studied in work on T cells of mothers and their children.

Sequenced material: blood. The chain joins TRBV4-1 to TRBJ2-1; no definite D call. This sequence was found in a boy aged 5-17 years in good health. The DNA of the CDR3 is TGCGCCAGCAGCCAAGAGGCGGTGAGCTCCTACAATGAGCAGTTCTTC. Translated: CASSQEAVSSYNEQFF.